One TCR beta chain is described in this entry. Its specificity is not known. This sample was taken from a study of Ad26.COV2.S vaccination and SARS-CoV-2 variants. Study as a whole: Donor joined the COV1001 Ad26.COV2.S trial arm. Intramuscular Ad26.COV2.S doses were given once or twice, 56 days apart. Study-level findings and limits: Measurements of TCR breadth and depth may have given underestimates of the total T cell responses.

This CDR3 has 14 residues. Germline-derived CDR1 and CDR2 are DFQATT and SNEGSKA (reference sequence). Trimming took 3 bases from V and 3 from J; bases not matched to a gene: 3. Treatment indicated: around 19 received Ad26.COV2.S at low or high dose, single or two shots; several received placebo; per-sample allocation not given. Following the first vaccine or placebo injection, samples were taken on day 63. Sequenced by immunoSEQ multiplex PCR; TCRdb stores in-frame clones only, minus some. The sample lists 300,000 to 400,000 clones, 85% occurring once. The sequencing here drew on peripheral blood, taken in a trial of Ad26.COV2.S vaccine versus placebo. The clonotype was recovered from a person between 18 and 59 years old who received the Ad26.COV2.S COVID-19 vaccine or a placebo. The rearrangement links TRBV20-1 to TRBJ2-7, with 12 nucleotides matching TRBD2. The CDR3: CSASSGLAGYEQYF. The CDR3 DNA reads TGCAGTGCTAGTTCGGGACTAGCGGGCTACGAGCAGTACTTC.